The next 17 T cell receptor beta chains were all read from a single sample in a study of shared clonotypes between healthy human individuals. Method: immunoSEQ multiplex PCR; TCRdb's copy keeps in-frame clones and lacks some. The sample has about 2.4 million clones; roughly 93% are singletons. Sample: naive CD4+ T cells from PBMCs. Specified subset: CD45RA+ positively selected. The source is a man aged 18 to 29 in good health. Some clones in this sample may be carry-over from other donors' samples.

The CDR3 region has the DNA TGCGCCAGCAGCCAAGCGCTCGGTGAGACCGGGGAGCTGTTTTTT. Its translation is CASSQALGETGELFF. The J gene is TRBJ2-2, the V gene TRBV4-3, with D unresolved. The CDR3 runs 15 residues. Germline CDR1 reads LGHNA; CDR2 reads YSLEER. V dropped 1 base and J dropped 5 bases, with 11 bases sitting between them.

This sequence joins TRBV10-1 and TRBJ2-5; a weak D match, TRBD2 (6 bases). The DNA matches TRBJ2-7 better at its end, which makes the J call doubtful. Germline V gene data show CDR1 as WNHNN and CDR2 as SYGVQD (reference sequence). This CDR3 spans 12 amino acids. CDR3 protein: CASTLTSYEQYF. In nucleotides, the CDR3 is TGCGCCAGCACCCTGACTAGTTACGAGCAGTACTTC.

The chain combines TRBV7-3 with TRBJ2-1; 10 bases align to TRBD2. Germline assignment: CDR1 SGHTA and CDR2 FQGTGA. This CDR3 has 16 amino acids. Germline trimming cut 0 bases from V and 8 bases from J; bases unmatched to any gene: 7. The CDR3 sequence: CASSLTSLAGVDEQFF. The CDR3 nucleotides are TGTGCCAGCAGCTTAACAAGTCTAGCGGGAGTCGATGAGCAGTTCTTC.

The chain couples TRBV10-2 to TRBJ2-7, with D hard to call. The CDR3 is made up of 15 amino acids. V dropped 6 bases and J dropped 0 bases, with 15 bases sitting between them. Germline V gene sequence: CDR1 WSHSY, CDR2 SAAADI. The CDR3 loop is CASRDGRAASYEQYF. For the CDR3, the DNA is TGCGCCAGCAGAGACGGTCGGGCCGCCTCCTACGAGCAGTACTTC.

The gene calls are TRBV6-5 and TRBJ1-3; TRBD1 matches at 7 bases. V gave up 6 bases and J gave up 2 bases; unmatched junction bases: 7. In germline, CDR1 is MNHEY, CDR2 SVGAGI. The CDR3 runs 15 residues. CDR3 nucleotides: TGTGCCAGCAGCCGGACAGGTCAACCTGGAAACACCATATATTTT. Translated, it gives CASSRTGQPGNTIYF.

V gene TRBV4-3 combines with J gene TRBJ2-7, with D unclear. This CDR3 spans 13 amino acids. V gave up 1 base and J gave up 2 bases, with 6 bases separating them. In germline, CDR1 is LGHNA, CDR2 YSLEER. The CDR3 bases are TGCGCCAGCAGCCAAGCTCGAGCCTACGAGCAGTACTTC. It yields the protein CASSQARAYEQYF.

The chain combines TRBV27 with TRBJ2-5; D remains unclear. Per germline, CDR1 MNHEY and CDR2 SMNVEV (reference sequence). This CDR3 region has 14 residues. V was trimmed by 1 base and J by 2 bases, leaving 8 bases between them. Here the CDR3 reads CASSLYALQETQYF. CDR3 DNA sequence: TGTGCCAGCAGTTTATATGCGTTACAAGAGACCCAGTACTTC.

This clone occurred once. The CDR3 nucleotides read TGTGCCAGCGGGGGACAGACGGCGACTAGCGGGAGGGCCGGGTACAATGAGCAGTTCTTC. It codes for CASGGQTATSGRAGYNEQFF. The rearrangement uses TRBV28 and TRBJ2-1; 14 nucleotides align to TRBD2. The CDR3 runs 20 residues. CDR1 and CDR2 (germline): MDHEN, SYDVKM. J gave up 4 bases and V 8 bases, and 19 bases lay outside the gene matches.

V gene TRBV28 combines with J gene TRBJ2-7; 14 bases align to TRBD2. V gave up 2 bases and J gave up 2 bases; unmatched junction bases: 17. CDR1 is MDHEN and CDR2 is SYDVKM in the germline V gene. The CDR3 totals 21 residues. The CDR3 spells CASSLMKGGTSGRKSPYEQYF. Here the CDR3 DNA reads TGTGCCAGCAGTTTAATGAAAGGGGGGACTAGCGGGAGAAAGTCCCCCTACGAGCAGTACTTC.

This chain connects TRBV7-6 to TRBJ1-6; D not resolved. This CDR3 has 18 amino acids. Germline loops: CDR1 SGHVS, CDR2 FNYEAQ. V gave up 1 base and J gave up 9 bases, with 22 bases separating them. In DNA, the CDR3 is TGTGCCAGCAGCTTAGGTCGCCGGGGTGCCCGCGGAATTTCACCCCTCCACTTT. It yields the protein CASSLGRRGARGISPLHF. Drawing the rest from reference TRBV7-6 and TRBJ1-6, the complete variable domain is GAGVSQSPRYKVTKRGQDVALRCDPISGHVSLYWYRQALGQGPEFLTYFNYEAQQDKSGLPNDRFSAERPEGSISTLTIQRTEQRDSAMYRCASSLGRRGARGISPLHFGNGTRLTVT.

This sequence joins TRBV7-5 and TRBJ1-5; the DNA was not compared with TRBD1, the D call given in the table. TRBV7-5 represents a pseudogene. This CDR3 region has 17 residues. CDR3 loop: CVRRQGSELYSNQPQHF. The CDR3 DNA reads as TGTGTCAGAAGACAGGGGTCGGAATTGTATAGCAATCAGCCCCAGCATTTT.

Notes on this clone: In the same sample, other DNA sequences code for this CDR3. The chain couples TRBV28 to TRBJ1-2, with TRBD1 as a possible D gene (5 bases). The CDR3 sequence is 15 residues long. Germline values: CDR1 MDHEN, CDR2 SYDVKM. Trimming shortened V by 6 bases and J by 4 bases, and 18 bases separated the two germline ends. Here the CDR3 DNA reads TGTGCCAGCAGCCCCGGGACTAGCCTCTTCTATGGCTACACCTTC. Translation gives CASSPGTSLFYGYTF.

The CDR3 region is CAGEVRLAPSTDTQYF. CDR3 DNA: TGCGCCGGGGAGGTTCGGCTAGCGCCTAGCACAGATACGCAGTATTTT. The gene calls are TRBV10-1 and TRBJ2-3, with D maybe TRBD2 (6 bases). In germline, CDR1 is WNHNN, CDR2 SYGVQD (reference sequence). Trimming left V 11 bases short and J 0 bases short, with 21 bases between. The CDR3 has 16 residues.

V and J are TRBV28 and TRBJ1-2; unclear D gene. The CDR3 runs to 12 residues. Germline V lookup: CDR1 MDHEN, CDR2 SYDVKM. V was cut by 6 bases and J by 4 bases, with 9 bases left in between. The CDR3 loop reads CASRSRVYGYTF. CDR3 sequence (DNA): TGTGCCAGCAGGTCTCGGGTCTATGGCTACACCTTC.

Comment on this clone: The same CDR3 arises from other DNA sequences in this sample as well. This rearrangement joins TRBV5-1 to TRBJ2-2; TRBD2 matches at 8 bases. This CDR3 region has 16 residues. From germline, CDR1 is SGHRS and CDR2 YFSETQ. Losses at the gene ends were 4 bases for V and 1 base for J; bases not matched to a gene: 6. CDR3 sequence: CASSLLAGLNTGELFF. The CDR3 DNA sequence: TGCGCCAGCAGCCTATTAGCGGGACTGAACACCGGGGAGCTGTTTTTT.

The chain uses TRBV2 and TRBJ2-3; weak D call: TRBD2 (6 bases). Between the trimmed V and J ends, which lost 7 bases and 2 bases, there was a span of 19 bases. CDR3 size: 16 residues. Per the germline V gene, CDR1 is SNHLY and CDR2 is FYNNEI. The CDR3 here is CASITGTYVDTDTQYF. Here the CDR3 DNA reads TGTGCCAGCATTACTGGGACTTACGTCGACACAGATACGCAGTATTTT.

The chain links TRBV27 to TRBJ2-1, with TRBD1 identical over 11 bases. The V and J ends lost 5 bases and 10 bases, in that order; junction bases with no gene match: 16. Germline loops: CDR1 MNHEY, CDR2 SMNVEV (reference sequence). The CDR3 spans 17 residues. The CDR3, as DNA: TGTGCCAGCAGTCGCACCCGGACAGGGGGCTATCCACACGAGCAGTTCTTC. This codes for CASSRTRTGGYPHEQFF.